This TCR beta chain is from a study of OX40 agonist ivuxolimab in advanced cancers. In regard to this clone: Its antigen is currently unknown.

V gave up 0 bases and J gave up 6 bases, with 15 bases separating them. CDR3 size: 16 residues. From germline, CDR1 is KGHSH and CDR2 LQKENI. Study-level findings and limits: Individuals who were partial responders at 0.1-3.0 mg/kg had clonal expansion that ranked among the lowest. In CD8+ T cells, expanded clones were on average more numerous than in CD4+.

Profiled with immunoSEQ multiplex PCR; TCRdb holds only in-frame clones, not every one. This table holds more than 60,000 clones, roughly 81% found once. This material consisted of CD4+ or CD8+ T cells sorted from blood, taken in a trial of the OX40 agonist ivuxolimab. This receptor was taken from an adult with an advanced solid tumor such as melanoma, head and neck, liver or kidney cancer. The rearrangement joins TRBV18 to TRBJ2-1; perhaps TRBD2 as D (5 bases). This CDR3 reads CASSPPRLAGGNEQFF. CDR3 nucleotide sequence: TGTGCCAGCTCACCACCCCGATTGGCGGGTGGCAATGAGCAGTTCTTC.